This is a list of T cell receptor beta chains from one sample in a study of OX40 agonist ivuxolimab in advanced cancers. Profiled with immunoSEQ multiplex PCR; TCRdb holds only in-frame clones, not every one. The repertoire includes approximately 120,000 clones, about 90% of them detected once, and 0.8% to 1% sits in the top ten. Sequences were derived from CD4+ or CD8+ T cells sorted from blood, sampled in a trial of the OX40 agonist ivuxolimab. All receptors derive from an adult with an advanced solid tumor such as melanoma, head and neck, liver or kidney cancer. CDR3s include the opening cysteine and the closing phenylalanine or tryptophan. D genes are given only for firm matches. Clone size is stated in some rows and not others, as once, few, many or a class when expanded.

D gene: -
clone size: -
J gene: TRBJ1-1
V gene: TRBV28
CDR3 DNA: TGTGCCAGTGGAGAAAACACTGAAGCTTTCTTT
CDR3 protein: CASGENTEAFF

D gene: -
clone size: -
J gene: TRBJ1-1
V gene: TRBV18
CDR3 DNA: TGTGCCAGCTCACCCCTGGGACAGAACACTGAAGCTTTCTTT
CDR3 protein: CASSPLGQNTEAFF

D gene: TRBD2
clone size: -
J gene: TRBJ2-3
V gene: TRBV10-3
CDR3 DNA: TGTGCCATCAACCCCGGGACTAGCGGTGATACGCAGTATTTT
CDR3 protein: CAINPGTSGDTQYF

D gene: -
clone size: -
J gene: TRBJ1-1
V gene: TRBV7-6
CDR3 DNA: TGTGCCAGCAGCCCGCAGGGGAACACTGAAGCTTTCTTT
CDR3 protein: CASSPQGNTEAFF

D gene: -
clone size: -
J gene: TRBJ2-5
V gene: TRBV28
CDR3 DNA: TGTGCCAGCATCCCCCGCCAGGGGACTCAAGAGACCCAGTACTTC
CDR3 protein: CASIPRQGTQETQYF

D gene: -
clone size: -
J gene: TRBJ2-3
V gene: TRBV27
CDR3 DNA: TGTGCCAGCAGTCAGAGCACAGATACGCAGTATTTT
CDR3 protein: CASSQSTDTQYF

D gene: -
clone size: -
J gene: TRBJ1-1
V gene: TRBV6-5
CDR3 DNA: TGTGCCAGCAGTTACTCCCCGGGACTGAACACTGAAGCTTTCTTT
CDR3 protein: CASSYSPGLNTEAFF

D gene: -
clone size: -
J gene: TRBJ2-7
V gene: TRBV5-6
CDR3 DNA: TGTGCCAGCAGCTCGAACCACAACGAGCAGTACTTC
CDR3 protein: CASSSNHNEQYF

D gene: TRBD2
clone size: -
J gene: TRBJ2-1
V gene: TRBV28
CDR3 DNA: TGTGCCAGCAGTTTAGCCAGCGGGAGGGCCACTGAGCAGTTCTTC
CDR3 protein: CASSLASGRATEQFF

D gene: -
clone size: -
J gene: TRBJ1-3
V gene: TRBV7-2
CDR3 DNA: TGTGCCAGTGAGGGCCAGACAAACACCATATATTTT
CDR3 protein: CASEGQTNTIYF

D gene: -
clone size: -
J gene: TRBJ2-7
V gene: TRBV5-1
CDR3 DNA: TGCGCCAGCAGCCAGGACGGTGGGACCTACGAGCAGTACTTC
CDR3 protein: CASSQDGGTYEQYF

D gene: TRBD2
clone size: -
J gene: TRBJ2-3
V gene: TRBV28
CDR3 DNA: TGTGCCAGCACCCCTAGCGGGGCGGTAGATACGCAGTATTTT
CDR3 protein: CASTPSGAVDTQYF

D gene: TRBD2
clone size: -
J gene: TRBJ2-5
V gene: TRBV5-1
CDR3 DNA: TGCGCCAGCAGCTTGGATTTTTTTGGGACTAGCGGGAGTGAGACCCAGTACTTC
CDR3 protein: CASSLDFFGTSGSETQYF

D gene: -
clone size: -
J gene: TRBJ2-7
V gene: TRBV18
CDR3 DNA: TGTGCCAGCTCACCACCTTCAGGGTACGAGCAGTACTTC
CDR3 protein: CASSPPSGYEQYF

D gene: -
clone size: -
J gene: TRBJ1-2
V gene: TRBV20-1
CDR3 DNA: TGCAGTGCTGACGACAGGGGCTACACCTTC
CDR3 protein: CSADDRGYTF

D gene: TRBD2
clone size: -
J gene: TRBJ2-7
V gene: TRBV7-3
CDR3 DNA: TGTGCCAGCAGCTTACTAGCGGGAGCTTACGAGCAGTACTTC
CDR3 protein: CASSLLAGAYEQYF

D gene: TRBD1
clone size: once
J gene: TRBJ2-7
V gene: TRBV7-9
CDR3 DNA: TGTGCCAGCAGCCGTAGACAGGGGGCTACTTCTGGCGAGCAGTACTTC
CDR3 protein: CASSRRQGATSGEQYF

D gene: TRBD2
clone size: once
J gene: TRBJ2-1
V gene: TRBV4-1
CDR3 DNA: TGCGCCAGCAGCCAAGATAGGACTAGCGGGCCATCCTACAATGAGCAGTTCTTC
CDR3 protein: CASSQDRTSGPSYNEQFF

D gene: TRBD2
clone size: -
J gene: TRBJ2-3
V gene: TRBV4-2
CDR3 DNA: TGTGCCAGCAGCCAAGTGGCTAGCGGGGAAAGCACAGATACGCAGTATTTT
CDR3 protein: CASSQVASGESTDTQYF

D gene: -
clone size: -
J gene: TRBJ2-5
V gene: TRBV6-5
CDR3 DNA: TGTGCCAGCAGTTACCCAGCCAAAGAGACCCAGTACTTC
CDR3 protein: CASSYPAKETQYF

D gene: TRBD1
clone size: few
J gene: TRBJ2-5
V gene: TRBV11-2
CDR3 DNA: TGTGCCAGCAGCCCGGGGACAGGGAAACGAGAGACCCAGTACTTC
CDR3 protein: CASSPGTGKRETQYF

D gene: -
clone size: -
J gene: TRBJ1-3
V gene: TRBV7-9
CDR3 DNA: TGTGCCAGCAGCTTGGGGGGGTCTGGAAACACCATATATTTT
CDR3 protein: CASSLGGSGNTIYF

D gene: -
clone size: -
J gene: TRBJ2-7
V gene: TRBV6-1
CDR3 DNA: TGTGCCAGCAGACATCTGTCCTCCTACGAGCAGTACTTC
CDR3 protein: CASRHLSSYEQYF

D gene: TRBD1
clone size: -
J gene: TRBJ1-2
V gene: TRBV5-1
CDR3 DNA: TGCGCCAGCAGCTCCGGGACAGAGTATGGCTACACCTTC
CDR3 protein: CASSSGTEYGYTF

D gene: -
clone size: -
J gene: TRBJ2-1
V gene: TRBV28
CDR3 DNA: TGTGCCAGCAGTTTGATGGCTAGCGCGGGATACAATGAGCAGTTCTTC
CDR3 protein: CASSLMASAGYNEQFF

D gene: -
clone size: -
J gene: TRBJ1-3
V gene: TRBV7-3
CDR3 DNA: TGTGCCAGCAGCGACTGGAGCTCTGGAAACACCATATATTTT
CDR3 protein: CASSDWSSGNTIYF

D gene: TRBD2
clone size: -
J gene: TRBJ2-2
V gene: TRBV9
CDR3 DNA: TGTGCCAGCAGCGTAGGGGGACTAGCGGGAGGGGTCGGGGAGCTGTTTTTT
CDR3 protein: CASSVGGLAGGVGELFF

D gene: TRBD1
clone size: -
J gene: TRBJ1-1
V gene: TRBV18
CDR3 DNA: TGTGCCAGCTCACCGGGGACAGGGAACACTGAAGCTTTCTTT
CDR3 protein: CASSPGTGNTEAFF

D gene: -
clone size: -
J gene: TRBJ2-7
V gene: TRBV12-1
CDR3 DNA: TGTGCCAGCAGCCCCCGGGCGTCCTACGAGCAGTACTTC
CDR3 protein: CASSPRASYEQYF

D gene: -
clone size: -
J gene: TRBJ2-1
V gene: TRBV20-1
CDR3 DNA: TGCAGTGCCGGGACGGTTCGTGAGCAGTTCTTC
CDR3 protein: CSAGTVREQFF

D gene: -
clone size: few
J gene: TRBJ2-7
V gene: TRBV11-3
CDR3 DNA: TGTGCCAGCAGAGGGGCTTGGGGGGAGCAGTACTTC
CDR3 protein: CASRGAWGEQYF

D gene: -
clone size: -
J gene: TRBJ2-5
V gene: TRBV10-3
CDR3 DNA: TGTGCCATCACTCAGAGTAGCCAAGAGACCCAGTACTTC
CDR3 protein: CAITQSSQETQYF

D gene: -
clone size: -
J gene: TRBJ2-3
V gene: TRBV4-3
CDR3 DNA: TGCGCCAGCAGCCAAGGCTGGAGGGAGCCTACAGATACGCAGTATTTT
CDR3 protein: CASSQGWREPTDTQYF

D gene: -
clone size: -
J gene: TRBJ2-1
V gene: TRBV10-3
CDR3 DNA: TGTGCCATCACCGGGGACCCCGACTACAATGAGCAGTTCTTC
CDR3 protein: CAITGDPDYNEQFF

D gene: TRBD1
clone size: -
J gene: TRBJ2-7
V gene: TRBV5-1
CDR3 DNA: TGCGCCAGCTCCTCGACAGGGGACTCCTACGAGCAGTACTTC
CDR3 protein: CASSSTGDSYEQYF

D gene: -
clone size: few
J gene: TRBJ2-2
V gene: TRBV2
CDR3 DNA: TGTGCCAATGGGGAGCTGTCGGTCACCGGGGAGCTGTTTTTT
CDR3 protein: CANGELSVTGELFF

D gene: -
clone size: -
J gene: TRBJ1-6
V gene: TRBV19
CDR3 DNA: TGTGCCAGTAGTAGGGGATCGAATAATTCACCCCTCCACTTT
CDR3 protein: CASSRGSNNSPLHF

D gene: -
clone size: -
J gene: TRBJ1-4
V gene: TRBV7-2
CDR3 DNA: TGTGCCAGCAGTTTGACAGAAAAAGGTGAAAAACTGTTTTTT
CDR3 protein: CASSLTEKGEKLFF

D gene: -
clone size: -
J gene: TRBJ2-4
V gene: TRBV11-3
CDR3 DNA: TGTGCCAGCAGCTTAGTGGGTCCAGGAAACATTCAGTACTTC
CDR3 protein: CASSLVGPGNIQYF

D gene: -
clone size: -
J gene: TRBJ1-1
V gene: TRBV28
CDR3 DNA: TGTGCCAGCAAACAGGGACAAAACACTGAAGCTTTCTTT
CDR3 protein: CASKQGQNTEAFF

D gene: TRBD2
clone size: -
J gene: TRBJ2-3
V gene: TRBV27
CDR3 DNA: TGTGCCAGCAGTTCCCCTAGCGGTCCTAGCACAGATACGCAGTATTTT
CDR3 protein: CASSSPSGPSTDTQYF

D gene: TRBD1
clone size: -
J gene: TRBJ1-6
V gene: TRBV6-6
CDR3 DNA: TGTGCCAGCAGTCGGGGGGACAGGGAGAATTCACCCCTCCACTTT
CDR3 protein: CASSRGDRENSPLHF

D gene: -
clone size: -
J gene: TRBJ1-4
V gene: TRBV30
CDR3 DNA: TGTGCCTGGGAAGGGGGAGATAATGAAAAACTGTTTTTT
CDR3 protein: CAWEGGDNEKLFF

D gene: -
clone size: -
J gene: TRBJ1-2
V gene: TRBV5-8
CDR3 DNA: TGTGCCAGCAGCTTCGAAAATGGCTACACCTTC
CDR3 protein: CASSFENGYTF

D gene: TRBD1
clone size: -
J gene: TRBJ1-2
V gene: TRBV5-1
CDR3 DNA: TGCGCCAGCAGCTGGGGGCTACAGGGGGATGGCTACACCTTC
CDR3 protein: CASSWGLQGDGYTF

D gene: -
clone size: -
J gene: TRBJ1-2
V gene: TRBV11-2
CDR3 DNA: TGTGCCAGCAGCTCTCGATACATGGGCAGCGGTTATGGCTACACCTTC
CDR3 protein: CASSSRYMGSGYGYTF

D gene: TRBD2
clone size: -
J gene: TRBJ2-7
V gene: TRBV4-1
CDR3 DNA: TGCGCCAGCAGCCCACTAGCGGGCTACGAGCAGTACTTC
CDR3 protein: CASSPLAGYEQYF

D gene: -
clone size: -
J gene: TRBJ2-2
V gene: TRBV5-6
CDR3 DNA: TGTGCCAGCAGCCGGGACGGCCTCAGGGAGCTGTTTTTT
CDR3 protein: CASSRDGLRELFF

D gene: TRBD1
clone size: -
J gene: TRBJ1-5
V gene: TRBV11-2
CDR3 DNA: TGTGCCAGCAGCCTCGACAGGGTAACTCTGCCCCAGCATTTT
CDR3 protein: CASSLDRVTLPQHF

D gene: -
clone size: -
J gene: TRBJ1-5
V gene: TRBV19
CDR3 DNA: TGTGCCAGTAGTATAGTTAGGTCAGGGAGCGGCAATCAGCCCCAGCATTTT
CDR3 protein: CASSIVRSGSGNQPQHF

D gene: TRBD1
clone size: -
J gene: TRBJ2-7
V gene: TRBV28
CDR3 DNA: TGTGCCAGCAGGGGCCAGGGGGCTTACGAGCAGTACTTC
CDR3 protein: CASRGQGAYEQYF

D gene: -
clone size: few
J gene: TRBJ2-7
V gene: TRBV10-1
CDR3 DNA: TGCGCCAGCAGCGGCGGGTCCTACGAGCAGTACTTC
CDR3 protein: CASSGGSYEQYF

D gene: -
clone size: -
J gene: TRBJ2-5
V gene: TRBV5-1
CDR3 DNA: TGCGCCAGCAGCTTGAGGGGCGAGGTCCAAGAGACCCAGTACTTC
CDR3 protein: CASSLRGEVQETQYF

D gene: -
clone size: -
J gene: TRBJ2-7
V gene: TRBV7-2
CDR3 DNA: TGTGCCAGCAGCTTAGCGGCGGCGGGGGACACCTACGAGCAGTACTTC
CDR3 protein: CASSLAAAGDTYEQYF

D gene: -
clone size: -
J gene: TRBJ1-1
V gene: TRBV18
CDR3 DNA: TGTGCCAGCTCACCACCTATTAGCTTGACTGAAGCTTTCTTT
CDR3 protein: CASSPPISLTEAFF

D gene: -
clone size: -
J gene: TRBJ2-1
V gene: TRBV6-6
CDR3 DNA: TGTGCCAGCAGCTGGGACTCCTACAATGAGCAGTTCTTC
CDR3 protein: CASSWDSYNEQFF

D gene: TRBD1
clone size: -
J gene: TRBJ2-7
V gene: TRBV6-6
CDR3 DNA: TGTGCCAGCAGTTACGCCGGGACAGTCTCCTACGAGCAGTACTTC
CDR3 protein: CASSYAGTVSYEQYF